This passage covers 27 T cell receptor beta chains from one sample sequenced in a study of cytomegalovirus exposure and HLA in healthy donors. The study ran its PCR with 60 Vbeta and 13 Jbeta primers. TCRdb's table, derived via immunoSEQ multiplex PCR, lists solely in-frame clones and lacks some. In the table there are over 50,000 clones, about 79% of which are singletons. The sequenced sample consisted of PBMCs. Receptors were obtained from a man aged 35 to 55 in good health and CMV-seronegative.

This clone was seen only a few times. The chain recombines TRBV6-5 with TRBJ2-7, with D maybe TRBD2 (6 bases). CDR3 size: 13 residues. Germline assignment: CDR1 MNHEY and CDR2 SVGAGI. V was shortened by 5 bases and J by 7 bases, with 15 bases between the two germline ends. The CDR3 reads CASSHRLGREQYV. As DNA, the CDR3 is TGTGCCAGCAGTCACCGATTAGGGAGGGAGCAGTACGTC.

The CDR3 DNA reads as TGCAGCGTTGAGTCCAGGGGTGAGGATGGGAACACTGAAGCTTTCTTT. Translating gives CSVESRGEDGNTEAFF. J is TRBJ1-1 and V is TRBV29-1; TRBD1 might be the D (6 bases). The CDR3 runs 16 residues. Trimming removed 3 bases at V and 1 base at J, with 18 bases between. CDR1 is SQVTM, CDR2 ANQGSEA, per germline.

The chain is built from TRBV28 and TRBJ2-1; 10 bases agree with TRBD2. Germline assignment: CDR1 MDHEN and CDR2 SYDVKM. Trimming took 1 base from V and 10 from J; bases not matched to a gene: 7. The CDR3 sequence is 15 residues long. The DNA of the CDR3 is TGTGCCAGCAGTTTATCTAGCGGGGGTCGCAAGGAGCAGTTCTTC. It yields the protein CASSLSSGGRKEQFF.

CDR3 bases: TGTGCCAGCAGCTCTCCGGGACAGGGGAACACTGAAGCTTTCTTT. As protein: CASSSPGQGNTEAFF. The chain uses TRBV5-4 and TRBJ1-1, with TRBD1 matching over 9 bases. In germline, CDR1 is SGHNT, CDR2 YYREEE (reference sequence). The CDR3 contains 15 residues. V shed 3 bases, J shed 1 base, and the junction held 4 bases outside the gene matches.

This chain uses TRBV6-1 with TRBJ2-7; maybe TRBD2 (5 bases). V gave up 6 bases and J gave up 0 bases, with 15 bases separating them. Germline V gene lookup returns CDR1 MNHNS and CDR2 SASEGT. The CDR3 consists of 15 residues. CDR3 in DNA: TGTGCCAGCAGCCCCCACCTAGCAGTCTCCTACGAGCAGTACGTC. Translation: CASSPHLAVSYEQYV.

The chain couples TRBV19 to TRBJ2-3; 8 bases fit TRBD2. J gave up 4 bases and V 3 bases, and 0 bases lay outside the gene matches. CDR3 size: 13 residues. The V gene's germline CDR1 is LNHDA and CDR2 SQIVND (reference sequence). The CDR3, as DNA: TGTGCCAGTAGTATGCGGGGGGCAGATACGCAGTATTTT. Protein: CASSMRGADTQYF.

This rearrangement joins TRBV4-1 to TRBJ2-3; 9 bases map to TRBD1. The CDR3 consists of 17 residues. The V segment lost 1 base and the J segment 2 bases; nucleotides outside the gene matches: 7. Germline CDR1 reads MGHRA; CDR2 reads YSYEKL. The CDR3 sequence is CASSQVTRDRDTDTQYF. CDR3 coding DNA: TGCGCCAGCAGCCAAGTGACCCGGGACAGGGACACAGATACGCAGTATTTT.

The chain uses TRBV4-3 and TRBJ1-6, with no clear D. The germline CDR1 and CDR2 sequences are LGHNA and YSLEER. CDR3 length equals 14 residues. Trimming cost V 0 bases and J 4 bases, with 4 bases left between them. The CDR3 region is CASSQDLYNSPLHF. CDR3 bases: TGCGCCAGCAGCCAAGATCTTTATAATTCACCCCTCCACTTT.

The CDR3 DNA reads as TGTGCCACCAGCAGAGGAAGGACAGGGACTAAAGAGACCCAGTACTTC. It codes for CATSRGRTGTKETQYF. V and J are TRBV15 and TRBJ2-5; D is perhaps TRBD1 (8 bases). Germline lookup yields CDR1 LNHNV and CDR2 YYDKDF (reference sequence). The CDR3 runs to 16 residues. The V end lost 1 base, the J end lost 3 bases, and 15 bases lay between the germline ends.

This clone was detected once. The CDR3 reads CASGLVLGGAGVAETQYF. The CDR3 region has the DNA TGTGCTAGTGGTTTGGTACTAGGGGGGGCAGGGGTCGCAGAGACCCAGTACTTC. The chain recombines TRBV12-5 with TRBJ2-5; a weak D match, TRBD2 (7 bases). V was shortened by 0 bases and J by 4 bases, with 21 bases between the two germline ends. Germline CDR1 and CDR2: LGHNT and FRNRAP. This CDR3 is 18 amino acids long. The full variable domain, rest sourced from reference TRBV12-5 and TRBJ2-5, is DARVTQTPRHKVTEMGQEVTMRCQPILGHNTVFWYRQTMMQGLELLAYFRNRAPLDDSGMPKDRFSAEMPDATLATLKIQPSEPRDSAVYFCASGLVLGGAGVAETQYFGPGTRLLVL.

The gene calls are TRBV6-6 and TRBJ1-6; D perhaps matches TRBD1 (6 bases). Germline V gene lookup returns CDR1 MNHNY and CDR2 SVGAGI (reference sequence). V was shortened by 8 bases and J by 5 bases, with 16 bases between the two germline ends. The CDR3 has 15 amino acids. The CDR3 reads CASGQQSGDNSPLHF. In DNA form, the CDR3 reads TGTGCCAGCGGACAACAGTCAGGGGATAATTCACCCCTCCACTTT.

The chain is built from TRBV5-1 and TRBJ2-2, with 7 bases that match TRBD1. CDR3 length equals 18 residues. CDR1 is SGHRS and CDR2 is YFSETQ in the germline V gene. The V and J ends lost 0 bases and 0 bases, in that order; junction bases with no gene match: 8. Here the CDR3 DNA reads TGCGCCAGCAGCTTGGTCCCACAGGGGTACCCGAACACCGGGGAGCTGTTTTTT. Amino acids: CASSLVPQGYPNTGELFF.

CDR3 nucleotides: TGTGCCAGCAGCCCGTACCGGGGGGCGGGTGAGCAGTACTTC. Protein product: CASSPYRGAGEQYF. This rearrangement joins TRBV11-2 to TRBJ2-7, with D possibly matching TRBD2 (7 bases). Germline-derived CDR1 and CDR2 are SGHAT and FQNNGV. The germline V and J ends were trimmed by 5 bases and 7 bases, with 18 bases remaining between them. The CDR3 consists of 14 residues.

The chain has TRBV6-1 and TRBJ1-5; tentative D call: TRBD1 (5 bases). CDR1 MNHNS and CDR2 SASEGT come from the germline V gene. V was clipped by 6 bases and J by 4 bases, with 10 bases between them. CDR3 length equals 13 residues. The DNA for the CDR3 is TGTGCCAGCAGGGACGACAGTAATCAGCCCCAGCATTTT. It specifies CASRDDSNQPQHF.

V usage is TRBV7-8 and J usage is TRBJ1-6; D gene uncertain. The germline V and J ends were trimmed by 5 bases and 3 bases, with 8 bases remaining between them. The germline V gene has CDR1 SGHVS and CDR2 FQNEAQ. The CDR3 is made up of 14 amino acids. CDR3 coding DNA: TGTGCCAGCAGCCTACAGAACTATAATTCACCCCTCCACTTT. Protein sequence: CASSLQNYNSPLHF.

The rearrangement joins TRBV4-1 to TRBJ1-3; D is perhaps TRBD1 (6 bases). Looked up from germline, CDR1 is MGHRA and CDR2 is YSYEKL. Deletions cut 4 bases from V and 0 bases from J, with 19 bases between. This CDR3 region has 18 residues. The CDR3 loop is CASSLSGTHSNSGNTIYF. CDR3 nucleotides: TGCGCCAGCAGCCTCTCCGGGACACACTCAAACTCTGGAAACACCATATATTTT.

The chain combines TRBV28 with TRBJ1-1; perhaps TRBD1 as D (6 bases). The germline gives CDR1 MDHEN, CDR2 SYDVKM. The V end was cut by 5 bases, the J end by 4 bases, with 17 bases between. The CDR3 covers 15 residues. CDR3 sequence reads: CASSPGGARGTEAFF. In DNA form, the CDR3 reads TGTGCCAGCAGTCCGGGAGGGGCCAGGGGCACTGAAGCTTTCTTT. Full variable domain (rest looked up from reference TRBV28 and TRBJ1-1): DVKVTQSSRYLVKRTGEKVFLECVQDMDHENMFWYRQDPGLGLRLIYFSYDVKMKEKGDIPEGYSVSREKKERFSLILESASTNQTSMYLCASSPGGARGTEAFFGQGTRLTVV.

The chain couples TRBV6-1 to TRBJ1-1; D is ambiguous. The CDR3 is 10 residues long. The V gene's germline CDR1 is MNHNS and CDR2 SASEGT. V was pared by 2 bases and J by 11 bases, with 6 bases between. This CDR3 reads CASSESLAFF. The CDR3 bases are TGTGCCAGCAGTGAATCGTTGGCTTTCTTT.

This clone came up a few times. This chain links TRBV6-6 with TRBJ2-7; TRBD1 is a possible D gene (6 bases). Trimming took off 10 bases at V and 2 bases at J, with 15 bases between the two ends. Germline V CDR1 and CDR2: MNHNY, SVGAGI (reference sequence). The CDR3 has 13 amino acids. CDR3: CATLGQSPYEQYF. The CDR3 DNA sequence: TGTGCCACCCTCGGACAGTCACCCTACGAGCAGTACTTC.

The rearrangement uses TRBV6-6 and TRBJ2-7, with 8 positions matching TRBD1. Germline V lookup: CDR1 MNHNY, CDR2 SVGAGI (reference sequence). The trim removed 0 bases at V and 2 bases at J, leaving 3 bases unmatched. This CDR3 spans 15 amino acids. CDR3 protein: CASSYSGQGPYEQYF. In DNA form, the CDR3 reads TGTGCCAGCAGTTACTCCGGACAGGGCCCCTACGAGCAGTACTTC.

V and J are TRBV28 and TRBJ1-5; 12 bases are a match to TRBD1. J gave up 6 bases and V 7 bases, and 7 bases lay outside the gene matches. Looked up from germline, CDR1 is MDHEN and CDR2 is SYDVKM. The CDR3 runs 15 residues. This chain's CDR3 is CASTRDRGHAQPQHF. For the CDR3, the DNA is TGTGCCAGCACTCGGGACAGGGGGCACGCTCAGCCCCAGCATTTT.

The rearrangement joins TRBV30 to TRBJ1-2; D unresolved. The CDR3 extends over 13 amino acids. V lost 4 bases, J lost 1 base, and 10 bases lay in between. Germline lookup yields CDR1 GTSNPN and CDR2 SVGIG (reference sequence). This CDR3 reads CAWTLAVNYGYTF. The CDR3, as DNA: TGTGCCTGGACCCTGGCCGTTAACTATGGCTACACCTTC.

V is TRBV11-2 and J is TRBJ2-7, with a tentative D call TRBD2 (6 bases). CDR1 is SGHAT, CDR2 FQNNGV, per germline. CDR3 length: 15 residues. Trimming pared 5 bases from V and 6 bases from J, leaving 20 bases between. CDR3 protein: CASSQQRGKMGEQYF. In DNA, the CDR3 is TGTGCCAGCAGCCAGCAACGGGGGAAGATGGGCGAGCAGTACTTC.

The chain links TRBV9 to TRBJ2-7; 9 bases agree with TRBD1. This CDR3 has 16 amino acids. After removal of 3 bases from V and 1 base from J, the junction contained 8 bases not matched to a gene. Per germline, CDR1 SGDLS and CDR2 YYNGEE. The chain's CDR3 is CASSEETGGKSYEQYF. The CDR3 DNA reads TGTGCCAGCAGCGAGGAAACAGGGGGCAAGTCCTACGAGCAGTACTTC.

This rearrangement joins TRBV7-6 to TRBJ2-5, with a weak D call TRBD2 (7 bases). The V end lost 5 bases, the J end lost 3 bases, and 19 bases lay between the germline ends. The CDR3 extends over 16 amino acids. Germline CDR1 and CDR2: SGHVS and FNYEAQ. CDR3 loop: CASSLGGGGQKETQYF. CDR3 DNA sequence: TGTGCCAGCAGCCTCGGTGGCGGGGGACAAAAAGAGACCCAGTACTTC.

The rearrangement links TRBV5-1 to TRBJ1-1; D is unresolved. Germline V gene lookup returns CDR1 SGHRS and CDR2 YFSETQ. The CDR3 spans 13 residues. Between the trimmed V and J ends, which lost 3 bases and 1 base, there was a span of 7 bases. CDR3 DNA sequence: TGCGCCAGCAGCTCAGGCCCGAACACTGAAGCTTTCTTT. It specifies CASSSGPNTEAFF.

V is TRBV7-2 and J is TRBJ2-3, with TRBD2 as a possible D gene (7 bases). The CDR3 spans 17 residues. Trimming pared 6 bases from V and 0 bases from J, leaving 19 bases between. Germline CDR1 reads SGHTA; CDR2 reads FQGNSA. This CDR3 reads CASSPRGRQVSTDTQYF. CDR3 DNA sequence: TGTGCCAGCAGTCCTCGCGGGAGACAGGTTAGCACAGATACGCAGTATTTT. Together with reference TRBV7-2 and TRBJ2-3, the CDR3 gives the full variable domain: GAGVSQSPSNKVTEKGKDVELRCDPISGHTALYWYRQSLGQGLEFLIYFQGNSAPDKSGLPSDRFSAERTGGSVSTLTIQRTQQEDSAVYLCASSPRGRQVSTDTQYFGPGTRLTVL.